This T cell receptor beta chain was captured by sequencing in a study of blood T cell repertoires in COVID-19. Study at large: Whether acute or convalescent, the COVID-19 samples came from the United States, Italy and Spain. PBMCs, B-cell-depleted T cells, or T cells were the source of the cDNA or gDNA that made up the material.

Methods used by the authors: Amplification with reference gene primers provided the estimates of nucleated cell counts. Here immunoSEQ multiplex PCR was the method, and the copy in TCRdb shows in-frame clones only, minus some. The V and J calls and clone size are taken from that table; D and trimming were inferred from the DNA. This sample has more than 75,000 clones, with more than 65% found just once. This CDR3 has 15 amino acids. Germline V gene sequence: CDR1 SGHDN, CDR2 FVKESK. V gave up 6 bases and J gave up 7 bases; unmatched junction bases: 10. This receptor was taken from a man between 60 and 70 years old with acute or convalescent COVID-19. The rearrangement joins TRBV14 to TRBJ2-1; the match to TRBD2 covers 9 bases. Input material: peripheral blood. The CDR3 region is CASSPGLAYVNEQFF. In DNA form, the CDR3 reads TGTGCCAGCAGTCCGGGACTAGCCTATGTTAATGAGCAGTTCTTC.